Listed below are T cell receptor beta chains from one sample, sequenced in a study of cytomegalovirus exposure and HLA in healthy donors. The method was immunoSEQ multiplex PCR; TCRdb's version includes in-frame clones alone and lacks a portion of them. Here the sample spans approximately 110,000 clones, roughly 70% being singletons. Material for sequencing was PBMCs. Source of these receptors: a woman in her seventies in good health and CMV-seropositive. The CDR3 runs from the conserved cysteine through the conserved F or W. The order of the fields is J gene, V gene, D gene, clone size, CDR3 DNA, CDR3 protein. A D gene is named only where the DNA matches it firmly. A clone size is listed for some rows: how often the clone was seen (once, few, many), or a class if it is expanded.

j_call: TRBJ2-7; v_call: TRBV5-3; d_call: NA; clone_size: NA; cdr3_nt: TGTGCCAGAAGCTTGTGCCCAGAAATGTACGAGCAGTACTTC; cdr3_aa: CARSLCPEMYEQYF
j_call: TRBJ2-5; v_call: TRBV5-1; d_call: NA; clone_size: NA; cdr3_nt: TGCGCCAGCAGCTTTAGCCAAGAGACCCAGTACTTC; cdr3_aa: CASSFSQETQYF
j_call: TRBJ1-3; v_call: TRBV7-8; d_call: NA; clone_size: NA; cdr3_nt: TGTGCCAGCAGCTTGGGGGGATCTGGAAACACCATATATTTT; cdr3_aa: CASSLGGSGNTIYF
j_call: TRBJ1-5; v_call: TRBV4-2; d_call: NA; clone_size: NA; cdr3_nt: TGTGCCAGCAGCCAAGAAGGGACACCCAATCAGCCCCAGCATTTT; cdr3_aa: CASSQEGTPNQPQHF
j_call: TRBJ2-3; v_call: TRBV10-3; d_call: NA; clone_size: NA; cdr3_nt: TGTGCCATCAGTGAGTACAGCCCTAGCACAGATACGCAGTATTTT; cdr3_aa: CAISEYSPSTDTQYF
j_call: TRBJ1-2; v_call: TRBV18; d_call: NA; clone_size: NA; cdr3_nt: TGTGCCAGCTCACCAGTCGCGCAGGGAGGGGAGGGCTACACCTTC; cdr3_aa: CASSPVAQGGEGYTF
j_call: TRBJ1-4; v_call: TRBV30; d_call: NA; clone_size: NA; cdr3_nt: TGTGCCTGGAGCCGTCAGTTTAATGAAAAACTGTTTTTT; cdr3_aa: CAWSRQFNEKLFF
j_call: TRBJ1-5; v_call: TRBV6-5; d_call: NA; clone_size: few; cdr3_nt: TGTGCCAGCACCCCAACAGGGCCCAGCAATCAGCCCCAGCATTTT; cdr3_aa: CASTPTGPSNQPQHF
j_call: TRBJ1-1; v_call: TRBV9; d_call: NA; clone_size: NA; cdr3_nt: TGTGCCAGCAGCGAAACCGGGACTTTGAACACTGAAGCTTTCTTT; cdr3_aa: CASSETGTLNTEAFF
j_call: TRBJ1-5; v_call: TRBV30; d_call: NA; clone_size: few; cdr3_nt: TGTGCCTGGAGTGTACAGGGAGGGGAAAGTGGTCAGCCCCAGCATTTT; cdr3_aa: CAWSVQGGESGQPQHF
j_call: TRBJ1-3; v_call: TRBV2; d_call: TRBD1; clone_size: NA; cdr3_nt: TGTGCCAGCATCAGGGGGCTCGCTGGAAACACCATATATTTT; cdr3_aa: CASIRGLAGNTIYF
j_call: TRBJ2-1; v_call: TRBV6-6; d_call: NA; clone_size: few; cdr3_nt: TGTGCCAGCAGTTACCGCCCTGTTGAGGGTGAGCAGTTCTTC; cdr3_aa: CASSYRPVEGEQFF
j_call: TRBJ1-6; v_call: TRBV19; d_call: TRBD1; clone_size: NA; cdr3_nt: TGTGCCACCCGACAGGGGAATTCACCCCTCCACTTT; cdr3_aa: CATRQGNSPLHF
j_call: TRBJ1-1; v_call: TRBV30; d_call: NA; clone_size: NA; cdr3_nt: TGTGCCTGGGAGTCTTGGACATCTTCTGAAGCTTTCTTT; cdr3_aa: CAWESWTSSEAFF
j_call: TRBJ2-2; v_call: TRBV6-5; d_call: NA; clone_size: NA; cdr3_nt: TGTGCCAGCAAGACGGGCCGACAGACCGGGGAGCTGTTTTTT; cdr3_aa: CASKTGRQTGELFF
j_call: TRBJ1-2; v_call: TRBV4-2; d_call: NA; clone_size: NA; cdr3_nt: TGTGCCAGCAGCCAAGTACCCCAGGCCGCCGCCGACTATGGCTACACCTTC; cdr3_aa: CASSQVPQAAADYGYTF
j_call: TRBJ2-3; v_call: TRBV30; d_call: NA; clone_size: few; cdr3_nt: TGTGCCTGGAGTGTAGGCCCCAGCCAGGGAGATACGCAGTATTTT; cdr3_aa: CAWSVGPSQGDTQYF
j_call: TRBJ2-1; v_call: TRBV29-1; d_call: TRBD2; clone_size: few; cdr3_nt: TGCAGCGTTGGGGGACTAGTTCCCTACAATGAGCAGTTCTTC; cdr3_aa: CSVGGLVPYNEQFF
j_call: TRBJ2-3; v_call: TRBV6-1; d_call: NA; clone_size: NA; cdr3_nt: TGTGCCAGCAGTGGTCTCGTGGGCACAGATACGCGGTATTTT; cdr3_aa: CASSGLVGTDTRYF
j_call: TRBJ1-2; v_call: TRBV5-4; d_call: NA; clone_size: NA; cdr3_nt: TGTGCCAGCAGCTTTAACAACCTTAACTATGGCTACACCTTC; cdr3_aa: CASSFNNLNYGYTF
j_call: TRBJ1-5; v_call: TRBV7-2; d_call: NA; clone_size: NA; cdr3_nt: TGTGCCAGCAGCTCCCGACAGTATAGCAATCAGCCCCAGCATTTT; cdr3_aa: CASSSRQYSNQPQHF
j_call: TRBJ1-6; v_call: TRBV2; d_call: NA; clone_size: NA; cdr3_nt: TGTGCCAGCAGCCTGCAGGCAGGGAATAATTCACCCCTCCACTTT; cdr3_aa: CASSLQAGNNSPLHF
j_call: TRBJ2-3; v_call: TRBV5-6; d_call: NA; clone_size: once; cdr3_nt: TGTGCCAGCAGCTTGGATCGGAGTACCGTTGCCTTCACAGATACGCAGTATTTT; cdr3_aa: CASSLDRSTVAFTDTQYF
j_call: TRBJ2-7; v_call: TRBV25-1; d_call: NA; clone_size: few; cdr3_nt: TGTGCCAGCAGCACCGGGGGTGCCTACGAGCAGTACTTC; cdr3_aa: CASSTGGAYEQYF
j_call: TRBJ2-3; v_call: TRBV5-1; d_call: TRBD2; clone_size: NA; cdr3_nt: TGCGCCAGCAGAGCGGGGACGACAGATACGCAGTATTTT; cdr3_aa: CASRAGTTDTQYF
j_call: TRBJ2-5; v_call: TRBV29-1; d_call: NA; clone_size: once; cdr3_nt: TGCAGCGTTGCGCGGGTGGGGGAGACCCAGTACTTC; cdr3_aa: CSVARVGETQYF
j_call: TRBJ1-5; v_call: TRBV19; d_call: NA; clone_size: NA; cdr3_nt: TGTGCCAGTAGTATAGAGGGAGCCGCTCAGCCCCAGCATTTT; cdr3_aa: CASSIEGAAQPQHF
j_call: TRBJ2-3; v_call: TRBV7-8; d_call: NA; clone_size: NA; cdr3_nt: TGTGCCACTACAGGGCCCAATTTTGATACGCAGTATTTT; cdr3_aa: CATTGPNFDTQYF
j_call: TRBJ2-1; v_call: TRBV5-4; d_call: NA; clone_size: few; cdr3_nt: TGTGCCAGCAGCCCAACGGGTACGAGCTCCTACAATGAGCAGTTCTTC; cdr3_aa: CASSPTGTSSYNEQFF